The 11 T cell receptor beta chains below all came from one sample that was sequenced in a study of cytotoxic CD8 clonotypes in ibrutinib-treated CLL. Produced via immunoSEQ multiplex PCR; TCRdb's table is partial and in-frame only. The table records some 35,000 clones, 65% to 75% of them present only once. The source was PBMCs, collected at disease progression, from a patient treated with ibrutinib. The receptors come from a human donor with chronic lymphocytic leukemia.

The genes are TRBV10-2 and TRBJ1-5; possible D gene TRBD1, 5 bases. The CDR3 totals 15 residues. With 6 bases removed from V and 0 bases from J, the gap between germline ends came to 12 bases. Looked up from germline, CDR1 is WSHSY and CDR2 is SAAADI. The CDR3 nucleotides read TGCGCCAGCAGCTTAGACAGCAATAGCAATCAGCCCCAGCATTTT. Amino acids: CASSLDSNSNQPQHF.

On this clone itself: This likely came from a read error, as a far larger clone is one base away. CDR3 in DNA: TGTGCCAGCAGCTTGGGGGGACAGGGAAACACCATATATTTT. Amino acids: CASSLGGQGNTIYF. The rearrangement links TRBV5-6 to TRBJ1-3; 7 bases align to TRBD1. V dropped 0 bases and J dropped 4; count of bases not matched to a gene: 1. Germline loops: CDR1 SGHDT, CDR2 YYEEEE. The CDR3 extends over 14 amino acids.

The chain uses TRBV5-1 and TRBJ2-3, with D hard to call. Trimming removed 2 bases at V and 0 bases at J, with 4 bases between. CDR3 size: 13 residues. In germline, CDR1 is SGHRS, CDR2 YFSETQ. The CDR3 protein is CASSLTSTDTQYF. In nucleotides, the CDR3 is TGCGCCAGCAGCTTAACTAGCACAGATACGCAGTATTTT.

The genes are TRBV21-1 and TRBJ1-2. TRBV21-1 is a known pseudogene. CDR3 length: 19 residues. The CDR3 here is CASSNGGKGDWGSNYGYTF. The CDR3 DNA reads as TGTGCCAGCAGCAATGGGGGAAAAGGGGACTGGGGCTCTAACTATGGCTACACCTTC.

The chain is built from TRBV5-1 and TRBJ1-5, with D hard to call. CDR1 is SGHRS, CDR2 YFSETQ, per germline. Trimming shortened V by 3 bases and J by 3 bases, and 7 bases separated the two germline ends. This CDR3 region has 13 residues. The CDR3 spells CASSSQPNQPQHF. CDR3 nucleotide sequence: TGCGCCAGCAGCTCCCAACCCAATCAGCCCCAGCATTTT.

CDR3 sequence (DNA): TGCAGCGCCATGACAGGGTCAATGTCGACTGAAGCTTTCTTT. It specifies CSAMTGSMSTEAFF. V is TRBV29-1 and J is TRBJ1-1; 7 nucleotides align to TRBD1. J lost 5 bases, V lost 7 bases, and 13 bases had no gene match. Per the germline V gene, CDR1 is SQVTM and CDR2 is ANQGSEA. The CDR3 totals 14 residues. Full variable domain (remainder filled in from reference TRBV29-1 and TRBJ1-1): SAVISQKPSRDICQRGTSLTIQCQVDSQVTMMFWYRQQPGQSLTLIATANQGSEATYESGFVIDKFPISRPNLTFSTLTVSNMSPEDSSIYLCSAMTGSMSTEAFFGQGTRLTVV.

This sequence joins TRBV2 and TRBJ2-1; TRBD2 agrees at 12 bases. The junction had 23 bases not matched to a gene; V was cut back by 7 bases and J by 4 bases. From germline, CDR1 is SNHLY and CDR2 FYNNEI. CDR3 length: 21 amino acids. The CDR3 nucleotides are TGTGCCAGCAAAAAAACGGGCAGGGATCGACTAGCGGGGGCACTATACAATGAGCAGTTCTTC. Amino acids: CASKKTGRDRLAGALYNEQFF.

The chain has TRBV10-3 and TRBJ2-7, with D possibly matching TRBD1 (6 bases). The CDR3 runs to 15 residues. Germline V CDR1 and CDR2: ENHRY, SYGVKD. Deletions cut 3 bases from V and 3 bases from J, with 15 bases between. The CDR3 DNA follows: TGTGCCATCAGTGATCTGACAGGCCCGCACTACGAGCAGTACTTC. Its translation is CAISDLTGPHYEQYF.

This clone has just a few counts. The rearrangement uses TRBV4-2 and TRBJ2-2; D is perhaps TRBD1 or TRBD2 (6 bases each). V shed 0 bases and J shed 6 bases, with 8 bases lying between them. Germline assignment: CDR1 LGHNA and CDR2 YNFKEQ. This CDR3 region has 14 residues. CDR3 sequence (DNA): TGTGCCAGCAGCCAAGACGGGGGCTCCGGGGAGCTGTTTTTT. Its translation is CASSQDGGSGELFF.

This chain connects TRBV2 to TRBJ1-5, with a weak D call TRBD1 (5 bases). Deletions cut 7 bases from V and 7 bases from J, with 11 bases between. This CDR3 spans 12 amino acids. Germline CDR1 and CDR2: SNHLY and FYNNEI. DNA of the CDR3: TGTGCCAGCATGGGGGGGGAGCAGCCCCAGCATTTT. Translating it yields CASMGGEQPQHF.

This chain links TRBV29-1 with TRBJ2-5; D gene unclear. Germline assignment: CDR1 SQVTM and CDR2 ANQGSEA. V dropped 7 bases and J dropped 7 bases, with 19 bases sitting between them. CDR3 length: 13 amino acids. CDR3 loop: CSAIGDRTWTQYF. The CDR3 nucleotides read TGCAGCGCTATAGGCGATCGGACCTGGACCCAGTACTTC.